The 22 T cell receptor beta chains below all came from one sample that was sequenced in a study of T cell repertoires in cytomegalovirus infection. TCRdb re-analysed the reads in MiXCR, keeping a single row per CDR3 protein. Of nearly 550,000 distinct CDR3 sequences detected, more than 15% appear once; the ten largest clones hold 20% to 30%. Specimen: CD8+ T cells from PBMCs. These receptors all stem from a human donor in good health (CMV status not recorded). Some clones in this sample may be carry-over from other donors' samples.

This clonotype was detected once. The V call is TRBV19, the J call TRBJ2-7; TRBD1 aligns across 9 bases. The length of the CDR3 is 15 residues. The V and J ends lost 1 base and 5 bases, in that order; junction bases with no gene match: 6. CDR1 LNHDA and CDR2 SQIVND come from the germline V gene (reference sequence). CDR3 sequence reads: CASSIVRDRVNEQYF. CDR3 sequence (DNA): TGTGCCAGTAGTATAGTCAGGGACAGGGTCAACGAGCAGTACTTC.

This clonotype was detected only a few times. J is TRBJ1-3 and V is TRBV5-4; 10 positions match TRBD1. The CDR3 consists of 17 residues. Germline trimming cut 0 bases from V and 0 bases from J; bases unmatched to any gene: 3. Germline lookup yields CDR1 SGHNT and CDR2 YYREEE (reference sequence). CDR3 DNA sequence: TGTGCCAGCAGCTTGGTGGGACAGGGGCTCTCTGGAAACACCATATATTTT. Its translation is CASSLVGQGLSGNTIYF.

The table lists this clonotype with many counts. The rearrangement uses TRBV7-9 and TRBJ1-4, with 8 positions matching TRBD1. J was trimmed by 6 bases and V by 3 bases; bases with no gene match: 6. The CDR3 spans 15 residues. Germline loops: CDR1 SEHNR, CDR2 FQNEAQ (reference sequence). The CDR3 is CASSFRQGADEKLFF. The DNA of the CDR3 is TGTGCCAGCAGCTTTAGGCAGGGGGCGGATGAAAAACTGTTTTTT.

The chain has TRBV2 and TRBJ1-5; D is ambiguous. Trimming took 0 bases from V and 2 from J, leaving 8 bases between them. The CDR3 has 15 residues. Per germline, CDR1 SNHLY and CDR2 FYNNEI. The CDR3: CASSEAARGNQPQHF. For the CDR3, the DNA is TGTGCCAGCAGTGAAGCGGCGCGGGGCAATCAGCCCCAGCATTTT.

The table lists this clonotype with many counts. CDR3 sequence (DNA): TGTGCCTCCTTGGCTCGGAACTATGGCTACACCTTC. The encoded protein is CASLARNYGYTF. The rearrangement joins TRBV19 to TRBJ1-2; no reliable D call. The V end was cut by 11 bases, the J end by 2 bases, with 12 bases between. Germline V gene data show CDR1 as LNHDA and CDR2 as SQIVND (reference sequence). There are 12 residues in the CDR3.

The V call is TRBV29-1, the J call TRBJ1-1; TRBD1 matches 7 bases. Losses at the gene ends were 6 bases for V and 5 bases for J; bases not matched to a gene: 27. CDR1 is SQVTM and CDR2 is ANQGSEA in the germline V gene. This CDR3 region has 19 residues. The CDR3 loop is CSVDFPYPGTDPLGTEAFF. Written as DNA, the CDR3 is TGCAGCGTCGACTTCCCCTACCCGGGGACAGATCCTTTGGGGACTGAAGCTTTCTTT.

The table lists this clonotype with many counts. The chain has TRBV7-9 and TRBJ1-1; TRBD1 is a possible D gene (5 bases). Germline V lookup: CDR1 SEHNR, CDR2 FQNEAQ (reference sequence). The V end lost 1 base, the J end lost 3 bases, and 9 bases lay between the germline ends. The CDR3 sequence is 14 residues long. For the CDR3, the DNA is TGTGCCAGCAGCTTAGGGGGGGAGGACACTGAAGCTTTCTTT. Protein: CASSLGGEDTEAFF.

The chain uses TRBV27 and TRBJ1-6; no clear D gene. Germline values: CDR1 MNHEY, CDR2 SMNVEV (reference sequence). This CDR3 has 16 residues. Trimming pared 3 bases from V and 5 bases from J, leaving 14 bases between. As DNA, the CDR3 is TGTGCCAGCAGTTTTCTTTCGGATGTCAATAATTCACCCCTCCACTTT. It specifies CASSFLSDVNNSPLHF.

This clonotype was found many times. This chain uses TRBV7-4 with TRBJ2-3, with 9 bases fitting TRBD2. The CDR3 sequence is 16 residues long. Germline V gene sequence: CDR1 SGHVT, CDR2 SQSDAQ. J was trimmed by 2 bases and V by 4 bases; bases with no gene match: 7. The CDR3 loop reads CASSCSGRTYTDTQYF. CDR3 DNA: TGTGCCAGCAGCTGCAGCGGGAGGACCTACACAGATACGCAGTATTTT.

Ten or more counts support this clonotype. The chain carries TRBV9 and TRBJ2-1; 11 nucleotides line up with TRBD2. CDR1 is SGDLS and CDR2 is YYNGEE in the germline V gene. CDR3 length equals 16 residues. The junction had 7 bases not matched to a gene; V was cut back by 2 bases and J by 6 bases. CDR3: CASSVGGTSGFNEQFF. CDR3 bases: TGTGCCAGCAGCGTTGGGGGGACTAGCGGATTCAATGAGCAGTTCTTC.

Worth noting for this clonotype: A much bigger clone sits one base away, suggesting this may be a read error. This chain connects TRBV4-2 to TRBJ2-2; D is possibly TRBD2 (5 bases). The CDR3 covers 14 residues. Germline V gives CDR1 LGHNA, CDR2 YNFKEQ. CDR3 sequence (DNA): TGTGCCAGCAGCCAAGCCGAGAACACCGGGGATCTGTTTTTT. Encoded protein: CASSQAENTGDLFF.

This clonotype was found a few times. This sequence joins TRBV10-3 and TRBJ1-6; tentatively, D is TRBD1 (5 bases). Germline-derived CDR1 and CDR2 are ENHRY and SYGVKD. The CDR3 is 16 amino acids. V was trimmed by 2 bases and J by 10 bases, leaving 18 bases between them. The CDR3 coding sequence is TGTGCCATCAGTGAGCACCGGGGTAGCAGGGAATCACCCCTCCACTTT. Translated, it gives CAISEHRGSRESPLHF.

On this clonotype: This sequence may be a read error, since a much larger clone differs from it by one base. V is TRBV7-3 and J is TRBJ2-1; tentatively, D is TRBD2 (5 bases). The CDR3 extends over 15 amino acids. Germline lookup yields CDR1 SGHTA and CDR2 FQGTGA. Between the trimmed V and J ends, which lost 5 bases and 2 bases, there was a span of 13 bases. For the CDR3, the DNA is TGTGCCAGCAGCCCCTGGACTGCCACCTACAATGAGCAGTTCTTC. Encoded protein: CASSPWTATYNEQFF.

The table lists this clonotype with a few counts. The J gene is TRBJ2-7, the V gene TRBV29-1; D unresolved. CDR1 SQVTM and CDR2 ANQGSEA come from the germline V gene. The CDR3 is 11 residues long. Trimming left V 6 bases short and J 2 bases short, with 8 bases between. The DNA of the CDR3 is TGCAGCGTGGGGAACACCTACGAGCAGTACTTC. Protein product: CSVGNTYEQYF.

The chain is built from TRBV20-1 and TRBJ2-2, with 11 bases identical to TRBD2. This CDR3 region has 19 residues. J was trimmed by 5 bases and V by 3 bases; bases with no gene match: 17. Germline lookup yields CDR1 DFQATT and CDR2 SNEGSKA (reference sequence). The CDR3 here is CSASGTSGRSLGGTGELFF. The CDR3 DNA follows: TGCAGTGCTAGCGGGACTAGCGGCAGGTCCCTGGGAGGTACCGGGGAGCTGTTTTTT.

This clonotype has a single count. The chain links TRBV30 to TRBJ1-5; TRBD1 is a possible D gene (5 bases). The CDR3 consists of 16 residues. V lost 4 bases and J 2 bases, leaving 18 bases between the germline ends. In germline, CDR1 is GTSNPN, CDR2 SVGIG (reference sequence). The CDR3 DNA follows: TGTGCCTGGAAGCTTGGGGCTGGGTGGGGCAATCAGCCCCAGCATTTT. This codes for CAWKLGAGWGNQPQHF.

In this sample, this clonotype turned up many times. This chain's CDR3 is CAISVDYAPYNEQFF. The CDR3, as DNA: TGTGCCATCAGTGTGGACTACGCTCCCTACAATGAGCAGTTCTTC. This chain joins TRBV10-3 and TRBJ2-1, with D tentatively TRBD2 (6 bases). The CDR3 totals 15 residues. Germline V CDR1 and CDR2: ENHRY, SYGVKD. The V end lost 4 bases, the J end lost 2 bases, and 12 bases lay between the germline ends.

The CDR3 coding sequence is TGTGCCAGCAGCCCCGGGCCTCCGAATTTGAACACTGAAGCTTTCTTT. Protein product: CASSPGPPNLNTEAFF. The chain uses TRBV28 and TRBJ1-1; no clear D. V gave up 6 bases and J gave up 0 bases, with 17 bases separating them. CDR3 size: 16 residues. Per germline, CDR1 MDHEN and CDR2 SYDVKM.

The table lists this clonotype with many counts. V usage is TRBV7-2 and J usage is TRBJ2-1, with D possibly TRBD2 on 7 matching bases. The CDR3 covers 16 residues. Germline CDR1 reads SGHTA; CDR2 reads FQGNSA. The V end was cut by 0 bases, the J end by 4 bases, with 13 bases between. DNA for the CDR3: TGTGCCAGCAGCTTAGCGCGCGGGGGCCGATACAATGAGCAGTTCTTC. As protein: CASSLARGGRYNEQFF.

In the case of this clonotype: A much larger clone lies one base from this, so it may be a read error. Here the CDR3 omits its conserved ending phenylalanine or tryptophan, so a read error is the likely source. The chain recombines TRBV7-6 with TRBJ1-5; unclear D gene. The CDR3 has 15 residues. V was clipped by 5 bases and J by 2 bases, with 13 bases between them. CDR1 and CDR2 (germline): SGHVS, FNYEAQ. The CDR3 loop is CASSPEYNGNQPQHL. CDR3 DNA sequence: TGTGCCAGCAGCCCCGAGTATAATGGCAATCAGCCCCAGCATTTA.

This clonotype was counted only a few times. The chain couples TRBV11-3 to TRBJ1-6; the D is unclear. The CDR3 is 16 amino acids. Trimming left V 2 bases short and J 4 bases short, with 12 bases between. Germline V gene data show CDR1 as SGHNT and CDR2 as YENEEA. The CDR3 is CASSLSGGPYNSPLHF. CDR3 DNA sequence: TGTGCCAGCAGCTTATCTGGAGGCCCGTATAATTCACCCCTCCACTTT.

This clonotype was counted many times. The rearrangement uses TRBV7-3 and TRBJ1-1, with D unclear. Trimming pared 1 base from V and 4 bases from J, leaving 7 bases between. The CDR3 is made up of 13 amino acids. Germline CDR1 SGHTA, CDR2 FQGTGA. In DNA, the CDR3 is TGTGCCAGCAGCTTAAAGGGATCCACTGAAGCTTTCTTT. Its translation is CASSLKGSTEAFF.